Presented here are 17 T cell receptor beta chains from one specimen sequenced in a study of T-cell memory formation after mild COVID-19. TCRdb reprocessed the 5' RACE reads via MiXCR and lists one record per CDR3 protein. Of 90,000 to 120,000 distinct CDR3 sequences listed, 13% to 15% are singletons. The sequenced sample consisted of PBMCs or a T cell subset sorted from them (not recorded which). The receptors were gathered from a man in his late teens or twenties who had mild COVID-19 (a few samples of this study predate the infection). Cell type and time point are not known.

This clonotype was counted only a few times. The V gene is TRBV12-3 or TRBV12-4, the J gene TRBJ2-2; 7 positions agree with TRBD1. V dropped 5 bases and J dropped 3; count of bases not matched to a gene: 6. The CDR3 spans 15 residues. The CDR3 DNA is TGTGCCAGCAGTAGGACAGGAAGCCACACCGGGGAGCTGTTTTTT. The encoded protein is CASSRTGSHTGELFF.

The gene calls are TRBV2 and TRBJ1-2; no firm D call. The length of the CDR3 is 13 residues. Germline V gene sequence: CDR1 SNHLY, CDR2 FYNNEI. V lost 1 base and J lost 4, with 7 bases in between. The CDR3 bases are TGTGCCAGCAGTGAAGGCGGCAGCTATGGCTACACCTTC. Translation: CASSEGGSYGYTF.

This clonotype was picked up a small number of times. The genes are TRBV20-1 and TRBJ1-6; no definite D call. The CDR3 contains 15 residues. Per germline, CDR1 DFQATT and CDR2 SNEGSKA (reference sequence). V lost 0 bases, J lost 10 bases, and 16 bases lay in between. The chain's CDR3 is CSARDLGGSGSPLHF. CDR3 nucleotide sequence: TGCAGTGCTAGAGATCTGGGTGGGTCTGGCTCACCCCTCCACTTT.

This chain links TRBV4-3 with TRBJ2-1; the D gene is possibly TRBD2 (5 bases). The germline V gene encodes CDR1 LGHNA and CDR2 YSLEER. The CDR3 sequence is 16 residues long. Trimming took 0 bases from V and 10 from J, leaving 19 bases between them. The CDR3 DNA sequence: TGCGCCAGCAGCCAAGATCGTTCATCAGGAGGTCGCGAGCAGTTCTTC. As protein: CASSQDRSSGGREQFF.

This clonotype was recorded many times. The V gene is TRBV29-1, the J gene TRBJ1-1; D is perhaps TRBD1 (5 bases). V was cut by 6 bases and J by 10 bases, with 15 bases left in between. The length of the CDR3 is 11 residues. CDR1 is SQVTM, CDR2 ANQGSEA, per germline. The CDR3 sequence: CSVERDDAAFF. Written as DNA, the CDR3 is TGCAGCGTAGAAAGGGACGATGCAGCTTTCTTT.

This clonotype was counted ten times or more. This rearrangement joins TRBV29-1 to TRBJ2-7, with 7 bases matching TRBD1. After removal of 7 bases from V and 2 bases from J, the junction contained 11 bases not matched to a gene. The CDR3 is made up of 14 amino acids. CDR1 and CDR2 (germline): SQVTM, ANQGSEA. CDR3 in amino acids: CSAKQTGSPYEQYF. Written as DNA, the CDR3 is TGCAGCGCCAAACAGACAGGGTCCCCCTACGAGCAGTACTTC.

The chain combines TRBV6-2 or TRBV6-3 with TRBJ1-4, with D possibly TRBD1 on 6 matching bases. With 6 bases removed from V and 8 bases from J, the gap between germline ends came to 25 bases. Germline values: CDR1 MNHEY, CDR2 SVGEGT. This CDR3 is 17 amino acids long. Here the CDR3 DNA reads TGTGCCAGCAGCAACCCGGCACACGGGGGGCCATGGGAAAAACTGTTTTTT. It translates to CASSNPAHGGPWEKLFF.

This clonotype was seen at least ten times. The V and J genes are TRBV3-1 and TRBJ2-5; 9 bases fit TRBD2. V was clipped by 4 bases and J by 1 base; unmatched bases: 7. The germline gives CDR1 LGHDT, CDR2 YNNKEL (reference sequence). The CDR3 runs to 16 residues. The CDR3 spells CASSPSLAGLQETQYF. CDR3 nucleotides: TGTGCCAGCAGCCCCAGCCTAGCGGGGCTCCAAGAGACCCAGTACTTC.

This clonotype was counted once. The CDR3 protein is CASSQERQGSSGTQYF. CDR3 DNA: TGCGCCAGCAGCCAAGAAAGACAGGGATCTAGCGGTACGCAGTATTTT. The genes are TRBV4-1 and TRBJ2-3, with D perhaps matching TRBD1 or TRBD2 (7 bases each). The CDR3 is 16 residues long. The germline gives CDR1 MGHRA, CDR2 YSYEKL. With 0 bases removed from V and 8 bases from J, the gap between germline ends came to 18 bases.

The chain links TRBV7-9 to TRBJ2-6, with 8 bases identical to TRBD1. Per the germline V gene, CDR1 is SEHNR and CDR2 is FQNEAQ (reference sequence). V lost 6 bases, J lost 4 bases, and 8 bases stayed unmatched. This CDR3 is built from 16 residues. The DNA of the CDR3 is TGTGCCAGCAGTTCCCGGACAGGGCGGGGGGCCAACGTCCTGACTTTC. It yields the protein CASSSRTGRGANVLTF.

The rearrangement uses TRBV6-6 and TRBJ2-5; 9 nucleotides line up with TRBD2. J lost 2 bases, V lost 5 bases, and 9 bases had no gene match. CDR1 is MNHNY, CDR2 SVGAGI, per germline (reference sequence). CDR3 length: 16 amino acids. The CDR3 DNA reads as TGTGCCAGCAGTCAGTATAGCGGGGGACCTCAAGAGACCCAGTACTTC. Protein: CASSQYSGGPQETQYF.

This clonotype was seen at least ten times. The CDR3 DNA follows: TGTGCCAGCAGCGCATTAGGGGGCTTCTCTGGAAACACCATATATTTT. Translated, it gives CASSALGGFSGNTIYF. This rearrangement joins TRBV9 to TRBJ1-3, with 7 bases matching TRBD1. Germline V gene lookup returns CDR1 SGDLS and CDR2 YYNGEE. After removal of 3 bases from V and 0 bases from J, the junction contained 6 bases not matched to a gene. CDR3 length: 16 amino acids.

Only a few counts were recorded for this clonotype. The CDR3 sequence: CASSQDDSWRGHYEQYF. The CDR3 DNA reads TGCGCCAGCAGCCAAGATGATAGTTGGCGGGGTCACTACGAGCAGTACTTC. The chain employs TRBV4-1 and TRBJ2-7; D might be TRBD2 (6 bases). V lost 0 bases to trimming and J lost 3 bases, with 18 bases between them. The CDR3 is made up of 17 amino acids. The V gene's germline CDR1 is MGHRA and CDR2 YSYEKL.

The gene calls are TRBV15 and TRBJ1-2; TRBD1 agrees at 7 bases. Germline CDR1 and CDR2: LNHNV and YYDKDF (reference sequence). The CDR3 covers 15 residues. Unmatched junction bases numbered 7, after V lost 4 bases and J lost 2 bases. CDR3: CATSKAGTDNYGYTF. The CDR3 DNA follows: TGTGCCACCAGCAAAGCCGGGACAGACAACTATGGCTACACCTTC.

The chain couples TRBV5-5 to TRBJ2-3; D gene ambiguous. V was trimmed by 4 bases and J by 2 bases, leaving 14 bases between them. The CDR3 is 15 residues long. The germline CDR1 and CDR2 sequences are SGHKS and YYEKEE (reference sequence). CDR3 in amino acids: CASSASMHTTDTQYF. The CDR3 DNA follows: TGTGCCAGCAGCGCTTCTATGCACACCACAGATACGCAGTATTTT.

This clonotype was seen a handful of times. The rearrangement joins TRBV3-1 to TRBJ2-7; D call uncertain. Germline-derived CDR1 and CDR2 are LGHDT and YNNKEL (reference sequence). V lost 3 bases to trimming and J lost 2 bases, with 5 bases between them. The CDR3 loop spans 12 amino acids. In nucleotides, the CDR3 is TGTGCCAGCAGCCAGCGGCCCTACGAGCAGTACTTC. Translated, it gives CASSQRPYEQYF.

The chain has TRBV9 and TRBJ1-6; D gene uncertain. The CDR3 consists of 15 residues. The germline V gene encodes CDR1 SGDLS and CDR2 YYNGEE. V was cut by 4 bases and J by 7 bases, with 15 bases left in between. The chain's CDR3 is CASSFNSGWNSPLHF. The CDR3 DNA follows: TGTGCCAGCAGCTTCAATTCAGGCTGGAATTCACCCCTCCACTTT.